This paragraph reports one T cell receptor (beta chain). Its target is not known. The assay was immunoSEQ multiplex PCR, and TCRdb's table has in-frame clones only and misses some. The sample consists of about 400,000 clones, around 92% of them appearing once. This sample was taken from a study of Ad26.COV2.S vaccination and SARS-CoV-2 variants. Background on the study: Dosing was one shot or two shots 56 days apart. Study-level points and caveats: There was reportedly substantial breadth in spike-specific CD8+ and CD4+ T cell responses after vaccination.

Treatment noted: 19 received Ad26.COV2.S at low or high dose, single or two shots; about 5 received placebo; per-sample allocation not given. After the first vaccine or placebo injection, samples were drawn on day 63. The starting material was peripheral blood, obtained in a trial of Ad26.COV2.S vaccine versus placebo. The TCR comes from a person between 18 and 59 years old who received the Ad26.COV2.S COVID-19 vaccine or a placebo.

The CDR3 nucleotides are TGTGCCAGCAGCTTAGGGCTGGGAGGGGGCCAAACTGAAGCTTTCTTT. Translated, it gives CASSLGLGGGQTEAFF. The V call is TRBV7-9, the J call TRBJ1-1; 7 nucleotides match TRBD1. The ends lost 1 base at V and 5 bases at J; junction bases unmatched: 10. The CDR3 consists of 16 residues. Germline V gives CDR1 SEHNR, CDR2 FQNEAQ (reference sequence). Full variable domain (remainder filled in from reference TRBV7-9 and TRBJ1-1): DTGVSQNPRHKITKRGQNVTFRCDPISEHNRLYWYRQTLGQGPEFLTYFQNEAQLEKSRLLSDRFSAERPKGSFSTLEIQRTEQGDSAMYLCASSLGLGGGQTEAFFGQGTRLTVV.